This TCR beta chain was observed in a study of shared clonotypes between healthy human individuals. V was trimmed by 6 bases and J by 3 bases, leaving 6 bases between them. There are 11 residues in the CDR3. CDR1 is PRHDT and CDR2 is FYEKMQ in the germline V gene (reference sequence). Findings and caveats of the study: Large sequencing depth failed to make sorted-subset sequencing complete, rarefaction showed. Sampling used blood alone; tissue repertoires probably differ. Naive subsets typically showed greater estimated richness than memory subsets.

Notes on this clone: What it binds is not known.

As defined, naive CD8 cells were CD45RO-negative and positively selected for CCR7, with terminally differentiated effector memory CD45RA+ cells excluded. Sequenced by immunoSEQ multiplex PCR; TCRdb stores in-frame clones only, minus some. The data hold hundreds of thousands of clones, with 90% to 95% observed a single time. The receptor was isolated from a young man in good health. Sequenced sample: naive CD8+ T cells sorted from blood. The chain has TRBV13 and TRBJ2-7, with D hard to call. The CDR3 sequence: CASRSFYEQYF. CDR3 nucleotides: TGTGCCAGCAGATCATTCTACGAGCAGTACTTC.